This T cell receptor beta chain comes out of a study of neurological immune-mediated disorders. Study-wide results and caveats: With the multiple sclerosis repertoire cluster, neither clinical nor MRI features showed any association.

This clonotype was seen ten or more times. No antigen is known for it. Each CDR3 protein gets one entry after TCRdb re-called the 5' RACE reads with MiXCR. The data hold about 48,000 distinct CDR3 sequences, with approximately 6.2% observed a single time. The V gene lost 0 bases and the J gene lost 10 bases, with 13 bases spanning the gap. The CDR3 runs to 15 residues. The germline gives CDR1 SGHVS, CDR2 FNYEAQ. The clonotype comes from a woman younger than 30 with multiple sclerosis. Sequences were obtained from CD4+ T cells from blood. The genes are TRBV7-6 and TRBJ1-6; TRBD1 might be the D (6 bases). The CDR3: CASSLAQGTGSPLHF. The CDR3 region has the DNA TGTGCCAGCAGCTTAGCTCAGGGGACTGGGTCACCCCTCCACTTT.